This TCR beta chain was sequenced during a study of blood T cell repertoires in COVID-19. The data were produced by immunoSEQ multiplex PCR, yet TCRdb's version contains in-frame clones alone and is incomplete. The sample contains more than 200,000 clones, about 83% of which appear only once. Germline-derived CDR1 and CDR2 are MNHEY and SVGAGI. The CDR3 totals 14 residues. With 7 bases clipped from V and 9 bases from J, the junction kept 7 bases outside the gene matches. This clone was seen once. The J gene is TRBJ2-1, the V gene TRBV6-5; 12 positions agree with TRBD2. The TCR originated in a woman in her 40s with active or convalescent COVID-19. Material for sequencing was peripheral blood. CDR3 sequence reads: CASTKGLAGFEQFF. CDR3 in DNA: TGTGCCAGCACTAAAGGACTAGCGGGGTTTGAGCAGTTCTTC.